This T cell receptor (beta chain) was observed in a study of blood T cell repertoires in COVID-19. Study background: From T cells, B-cell-depleted T cells, or PBMCs came the material, which was cDNA or gDNA.

Trimming removed 4 bases from V and 1 base from J, with 17 bases in between. This CDR3 contains 16 residues. The repertoire was sequenced with immunoSEQ multiplex PCR; TCRdb's copy has only in-frame clones and lacks some. The sample lists around 300,000 clones; around 90% were seen once. J is TRBJ2-7 and V is TRBV23-1; D is possibly TRBD2 (6 bases). TRBV23-1 is marked as an open reading frame, function uncertain. Sequencing was done on a sample of PBMCs or T cells enriched from blood (not recorded which). The receptor's source is a middle-aged woman who had recovered from COVID-19. The CDR3 region is CASSRERRERSYEQYF. In DNA, the CDR3 is TGCGCCAGCAGTCGTGAAAGACGGGAGAGATCCTACGAGCAGTACTTC.